The 25 T cell receptor beta chains in this list originate from one sample, sequenced in a study of T cells after yellow fever vaccination. TCRdb used MiXCR to reprocess the 5' RACE reads, holding one entry per CDR3 protein. The table lists approximately 550,000 distinct CDR3 sequences, approximately 13% of them singletons. The starting material was PBMCs, obtained on the day of the yellow fever booster vaccination. The receptors here all came from a man aged 25 to 45 who received the YFV17D yellow fever vaccine.

CDR3 bases: TGCAGCGCGTGGGGAGGTGAAAAACTGTTTTTT. Its protein is CSAWGGEKLFF. The J gene is TRBJ1-4, the V gene TRBV29-1; no firm D call. Germline V gene data show CDR1 as SQVTM and CDR2 as ANQGSEA. This CDR3 is 11 amino acids long. Trimming pared 7 bases from V and 7 bases from J, leaving 10 bases between.

A few counts support this clonotype. J is TRBJ1-2 and V is TRBV10-3, with 10 bases that match TRBD1. After removal of 7 bases from V and 3 bases from J, the junction contained 5 bases not matched to a gene. The length of the CDR3 is 14 residues. Germline V gene sequence: CDR1 ENHRY, CDR2 SYGVKD. The CDR3 DNA is TGTGCCATCAAGGAGGACAGGGGGGACTATGGCTACACCTTC. Amino acid sequence: CAIKEDRGDYGYTF.

V usage is TRBV12-3 or TRBV12-4 and J usage is TRBJ2-5, with 11 bases fitting TRBD1. Losses at the gene ends were 6 bases for V and 5 bases for J; bases not matched to a gene: 8. This CDR3 has 15 residues. In nucleotides, the CDR3 is TGTGCCAGCAGGAACCGGGACAGGGGGATGGAGACCCAGTACTTC. Protein sequence: CASRNRDRGMETQYF.

This clonotype was seen a few times. This sequence joins TRBV24-1 and TRBJ2-1; TRBD2 aligns across 7 bases. Germline V lookup: CDR1 KGHDR, CDR2 SFDVKD. This CDR3 has 15 residues. The V and J ends lost 4 bases and 9 bases, in that order; junction bases with no gene match: 11. The CDR3 DNA is TGTGCCACCAGTGACCGGAGCGGGATCGATGGTGAGCAGTTCTTC. Protein sequence: CATSDRSGIDGEQFF.

In its sample, this clonotype was seen a few times. The chain uses TRBV4-3 and TRBJ2-5, with a tentative D call TRBD2 (5 bases). Germline loops: CDR1 LGHNA, CDR2 YSLEER. CDR3 length: 16 residues. With 1 base removed from V and 1 base from J, the gap between germline ends came to 13 bases. The CDR3 loop reads CASSQGYRELQETQYF. The CDR3 DNA sequence: TGCGCCAGCAGCCAAGGTTACCGGGAACTCCAAGAGACCCAGTACTTC.

The V and J genes are TRBV3-1 and TRBJ2-4; D not certain. The CDR3 totals 14 residues. Between the trimmed V and J ends, which lost 3 bases and 2 bases, there was a span of 8 bases. Germline values: CDR1 LGHDT, CDR2 YNNKEL (reference sequence). The CDR3 sequence: CASSQGRTKNIQYF. DNA of the CDR3: TGTGCCAGCAGCCAGGGCAGAACCAAAAACATTCAGTACTTC.

This clonotype was recorded at least ten times. V and J are TRBV10-3 and TRBJ2-1; D not certain. The CDR3 contains 17 residues. The germline gives CDR1 ENHRY, CDR2 SYGVKD. The ends were cut back, 4 bases at V and 8 bases at J, with 24 bases in the middle. CDR3 DNA: TGTGCCATCAGTGTAACCCCTGACTGGCCCTCTGGGGATGAGCAGTTCTTC. It translates to CAISVTPDWPSGDEQFF.

The chain combines TRBV6-5 with TRBJ2-1; TRBD2 aligns across 10 bases. This CDR3 is 17 amino acids long. V lost 3 bases and J lost 7; bases outside the gene matches: 12. Per germline, CDR1 MNHEY and CDR2 SVGAGI. CDR3: CASSYPPKAGGGNEQFF. CDR3 coding DNA: TGTGCCAGCAGTTATCCACCCAAAGCGGGAGGGGGGAATGAGCAGTTCTTC.

This clonotype has a handful of counts. The CDR3 DNA is TGTGCCAGCAGCTTACGGTGGGGGCGAGATTACGAGCAGTACTTC. Protein product: CASSLRWGRDYEQYF. The chain carries TRBV7-2 and TRBJ2-7, with a weak D call TRBD1 (6 bases). CDR1 is SGHTA, CDR2 FQGNSA, per germline. The CDR3 runs 15 residues. Trimming cost V 2 bases and J 4 bases, with 15 bases left between them.

This clonotype was seen repeatedly, ten times or more. The rearrangement links TRBV15 to TRBJ2-7, with D perhaps TRBD2 (6 bases). The CDR3 runs to 15 residues. Germline CDR1 is LNHNV and CDR2 is YYDKDF (reference sequence). Trimming stripped 0 bases from V and 5 bases from J, with 14 bases between. The CDR3 DNA follows: TGTGCCACCAGCAGAGATGCGAACCGGGGGAACGAGCAGTACTTC. This sequence encodes CATSRDANRGNEQYF.

The CDR3 reads CASSQYSGQGPYEQYF. The DNA for the CDR3 is TGCGCCAGCAGCCAATACTCGGGACAGGGGCCCTACGAGCAGTACTTC. The chain links TRBV4-3 to TRBJ2-7, with 10 bases that match TRBD1. Per germline, CDR1 LGHNA and CDR2 YSLEER. The CDR3 has 16 amino acids. V lost 2 bases and J lost 2; bases outside the gene matches: 6.

CDR3 amino acids: CASSFRKLTEAFF. The DNA for the CDR3 is TGTGCCAGCAGCTTTCGAAAGCTGACTGAAGCTTTCTTT. The chain uses TRBV11-2 and TRBJ1-1; D gene ambiguous. Germline CDR1 and CDR2: SGHAT and FQNNGV. The CDR3 sequence is 13 residues long. V shed 3 bases and J shed 5 bases, with 10 bases lying between them.

V is TRBV7-2 and J is TRBJ1-1, with D hard to call. Germline-derived CDR1 and CDR2 are SGHTA and FQGNSA. The CDR3 extends over 13 amino acids. Deletions cut 4 bases from V and 3 bases from J, with 9 bases between. As DNA, the CDR3 is TGTGCCAGCAGCTGGGTGGTCGACACTGAAGCTTTCTTT. It yields the protein CASSWVVDTEAFF. Full variable domain (rest looked up from reference TRBV7-2 and TRBJ1-1): GAGVSQSPSNKVTEKGKDVELRCDPISGHTALYWYRQSLGQGLEFLIYFQGNSAPDKSGLPSDRFSAERTGGSVSTLTIQRTQQEDSAVYLCASSWVVDTEAFFGQGTRLTVV.

This clonotype was seen a few times. This chain joins TRBV11-3 and TRBJ2-1; 7 bases are shared with TRBD2. The CDR3 covers 15 residues. V trimming: 1 base; J trimming: 5 bases; junction bases outside the gene matches: 5. CDR1 is SGHNT, CDR2 YENEEA, per germline. CDR3 nucleotides: TGTGCCAGCAGCTTAGGGGCGGGAGTGAACAATGAGCAGTTCTTC. Protein product: CASSLGAGVNNEQFF.

The chain couples TRBV20-1 to TRBJ2-7; tentative D call: TRBD2 (5 bases). The CDR3 is 15 amino acids. The V end lost 3 bases, the J end lost 3 bases, and 18 bases lay between the germline ends. Per the germline V gene, CDR1 is DFQATT and CDR2 is SNEGSKA (reference sequence). Here the CDR3 DNA reads TGCAGTGCTAGCCTAGCTGCCCGGTGGGTCTACGAGCAGTACTTC. Translation: CSASLAARWVYEQYF.

This chain links TRBV9 with TRBJ2-7, with D unresolved. The germline V gene has CDR1 SGDLS and CDR2 YYNGEE. The length of the CDR3 is 14 residues. V lost 0 bases and J lost 1, with 8 bases in between. This CDR3 is CASSVAVSSYEQYF. For the CDR3, the DNA is TGTGCCAGCAGCGTAGCTGTTAGTTCCTACGAGCAGTACTTC.

This clonotype was seen a few times. The chain joins TRBV11-2 to TRBJ2-6; D uncertain. The V and J ends lost 3 bases and 2 bases respectively, with 5 bases between them. CDR3 length equals 14 residues. The germline V gene has CDR1 SGHAT and CDR2 FQNNGV. This CDR3 reads CASSLMPGANVLTF. CDR3 DNA: TGTGCCAGCAGCTTGATGCCTGGGGCCAACGTCCTGACTTTC.

The V gene is TRBV6-1, the J gene TRBJ1-1, with 9 bases fitting TRBD1. This CDR3 spans 14 amino acids. Germline V gives CDR1 MNHNS, CDR2 SASEGT. V lost 7 bases to trimming and J lost 5 bases; unmatched junction nucleotides: 8. CDR3 DNA sequence: TGTGCCAGCACTAAAGGACAGGGGATTACTGAAGCTTTCTTT. This encodes CASTKGQGITEAFF.

This clonotype was found a few times. The CDR3: CASSLNVLAAGRNTGELFF. CDR3 in DNA: TGTGCCAGCAGCTTAAACGTCCTAGCGGCAGGAAGGAACACCGGGGAGCTGTTTTTT. The genes are TRBV7-6 and TRBJ2-2; 7 bases map to TRBD2. In germline, CDR1 is SGHVS, CDR2 FNYEAQ. This CDR3 has 19 amino acids. V lost 2 bases to trimming and J lost 1 base; unmatched junction nucleotides: 13.

This clonotype came up many times. This chain uses TRBV2 with TRBJ1-2, with 7 nucleotides matching TRBD1. Germline CDR1 is SNHLY and CDR2 is FYNNEI. Losses at the gene ends were 11 bases for V and 1 base for J; bases not matched to a gene: 22. This CDR3 comprises 18 residues. The CDR3 sequence: CAFCYYSLRDSHNYGYTF. In nucleotides, the CDR3 is TGTGCCTTCTGTTATTACTCGCTCCGGGACAGCCATAACTATGGCTACACCTTC.

The chain has TRBV6-1 and TRBJ2-2, with TRBD2 as a possible D gene (6 bases). CDR1 is MNHNS and CDR2 is SASEGT in the germline V gene. This CDR3 has 15 residues. Trimming left V 5 bases short and J 6 bases short, with 16 bases between. DNA for the CDR3: TGTGCCAGCAGTCTTAGCGGTGCCGGTCCCGGGGAGCTGTTTTTT. It translates to CASSLSGAGPGELFF.

This clonotype has ten or more counts. CDR3 DNA: TGCAGTGCTTGCCGGGGAGGGGGCCGCAATCAGCCCCAGCATTTT. Translation gives CSACRGGGRNQPQHF. J is TRBJ1-5 and V is TRBV20-1; 7 nucleotides align to TRBD1. CDR1 DFQATT and CDR2 SNEGSKA come from the germline V gene (reference sequence). Trimming cost V 5 bases and J 2 bases; bases outside gene matches: 9. CDR3 length equals 15 residues.

This clonotype has just a few counts. The chain couples TRBV14 to TRBJ2-1; D may match TRBD1 or TRBD2 (5 bases each). Germline CDR1 reads SGHDN; CDR2 reads FVKESK. V lost 0 bases and J lost 7, with 13 bases in between. The CDR3 length is 15 residues. In nucleotides, the CDR3 is TGTGCCAGCAGCCAAGACAGGGTACGCGGGAATGAGCAGTTCTTC. Its translation: CASSQDRVRGNEQFF.

The chain carries TRBV20-1 and TRBJ2-7, with D possibly matching TRBD1 (5 bases). Germline CDR1 DFQATT, CDR2 SNEGSKA (reference sequence). This CDR3 is built from 16 residues. V dropped 0 bases and J dropped 0 bases, with 15 bases sitting between them. The CDR3 nucleotides are TGCAGTGCTAGAGATCTGGGGCCAGACCGCTCCTACGAGCAGTACTTC. Encoded protein: CSARDLGPDRSYEQYF.

This clonotype was seen a few times. The chain recombines TRBV2 with TRBJ2-6; no firm D call. In germline, CDR1 is SNHLY, CDR2 FYNNEI. V was shortened by 4 bases and J by 2 bases, with 9 bases between the two germline ends. This CDR3 is 15 amino acids long. CDR3 sequence reads: CASSAAQAGANVLTF. CDR3 sequence (DNA): TGTGCCAGCAGTGCCGCGCAAGCTGGGGCCAACGTCCTGACTTTC.